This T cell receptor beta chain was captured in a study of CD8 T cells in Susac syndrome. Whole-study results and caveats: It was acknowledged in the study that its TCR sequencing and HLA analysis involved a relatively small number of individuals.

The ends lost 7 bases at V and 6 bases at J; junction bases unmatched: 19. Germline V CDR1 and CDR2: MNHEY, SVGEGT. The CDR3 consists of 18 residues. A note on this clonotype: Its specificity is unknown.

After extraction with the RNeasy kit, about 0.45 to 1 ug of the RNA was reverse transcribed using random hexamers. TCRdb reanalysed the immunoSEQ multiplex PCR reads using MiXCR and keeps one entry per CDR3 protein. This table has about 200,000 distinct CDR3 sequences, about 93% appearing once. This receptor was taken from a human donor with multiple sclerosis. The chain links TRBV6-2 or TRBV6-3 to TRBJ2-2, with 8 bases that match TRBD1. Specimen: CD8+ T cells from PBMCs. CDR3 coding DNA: TGTGCCAGCACCCTCGACAGGGGCGGACTCTCTGTGGCCGGGGAGCTGTTTTTT. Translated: CASTLDRGGLSVAGELFF.